What follows are 11 T cell receptor beta chains derived from one specimen sequenced in a study of T cells expressing NK-cell markers. TCRdb reprocessed the 5' RACE reads and reports one entry per CDR3 protein, with no DNA. Recorded for this sample: 130,000 to 150,000 distinct CDR3 sequences. Specimen: blood T cells: a sorted CD56 or NKG2C T cell subset, CD4+ or CD8+ T cells, or bulk PBMC T cells (not recorded which). The source of these receptors is a man between 18 and 29 years old in good health.

The chain uses TRBV4-2 and TRBJ2-1; TCRdb returns TRBD2, unconfirmable since there is no DNA. The CDR3 runs to 16 residues. Germline assignment: CDR1 LGHNA and CDR2 YNFKEQ. The CDR3 sequence is CASSQVSSGEYNEQFF.

The chain links TRBV6-1 to TRBJ2-1; TCRdb indicates TRBD2, and absent DNA this call remains unverified. Germline lookup yields CDR1 MNHNS and CDR2 SASEGT. This CDR3 contains 15 residues. CDR3 protein: CASRTRGEDYNEQFF.

This rearrangement joins TRBV7-9 to TRBJ2-1. The CDR3 consists of 12 residues. Germline CDR1 and CDR2: SEHNR and FQNEAQ (reference sequence). The CDR3: CASSQLPRLQFF.

The chain uses TRBV9 and TRBJ2-1; as DNA is missing, the TRBD2 call by TCRdb cannot be tested. Germline V CDR1 and CDR2: SGDLS, YYNGEE. This CDR3 is built from 13 residues. The CDR3 reads CASRSGTYNEQFF.

The CDR3 region is CASSTGGASGNYEQYF. The V call is TRBV12-3 or TRBV12-4, the J call TRBJ2-7; TCRdb reports TRBD2, a call that lacks DNA to check it against. The CDR3 is 16 residues long.

The chain links TRBV6-2 or TRBV6-3 to TRBJ1-2. CDR1 is MNHEY and CDR2 is SVGEGT in the germline V gene. The CDR3 runs to 14 residues. CDR3 residues: CASSYGGNLYGYTF.

This chain uses TRBV4-2 with TRBJ2-1; TCRdb's assignment of TRBD2 cannot be checked, as there is no DNA. CDR1 is LGHNA, CDR2 YNFKEQ, per germline. The CDR3 is 16 amino acids. This chain's CDR3 is CASSQEVAGLHNEQFF.

The chain recombines TRBV7-6 with TRBJ2-1. CDR3 length: 15 amino acids. Germline V gene lookup returns CDR1 SGHVS and CDR2 FNYEAQ. The CDR3: CASSPNLISEDEQFF.

This chain's CDR3 is CASDTGGTEAFF. The chain carries TRBV7-9 and TRBJ1-1; checking the TCRdb D call of TRBD1 is not possible without DNA. The CDR3 extends over 12 amino acids. Germline V gives CDR1 SEHNR, CDR2 FQNEAQ (reference sequence).

This chain uses TRBV12-3 or TRBV12-4 with TRBJ1-1. The CDR3 covers 11 residues. The CDR3 reads CASLKGTEAFF.

CDR3 protein: CSARPLEVDFGGTQYF. The V call is TRBV20-1, the J call TRBJ2-5; the TCRdb call, TRBD1, lacks DNA for checking. Germline values: CDR1 DFQATT, CDR2 SNEGSKA (reference sequence). The CDR3 is 16 amino acids.